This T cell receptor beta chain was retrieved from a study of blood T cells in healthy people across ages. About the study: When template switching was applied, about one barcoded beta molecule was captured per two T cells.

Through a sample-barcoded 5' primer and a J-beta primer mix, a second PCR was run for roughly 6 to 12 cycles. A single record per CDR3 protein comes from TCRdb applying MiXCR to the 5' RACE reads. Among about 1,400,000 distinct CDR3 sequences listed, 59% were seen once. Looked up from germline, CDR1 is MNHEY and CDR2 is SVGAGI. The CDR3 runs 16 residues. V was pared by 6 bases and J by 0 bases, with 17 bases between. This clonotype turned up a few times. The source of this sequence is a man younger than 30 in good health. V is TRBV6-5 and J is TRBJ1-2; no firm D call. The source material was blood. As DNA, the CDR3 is TGTGCCAGCAGCACACGCGTAATGGTGGCTAACTATGGCTACACCTTC. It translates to CASSTRVMVANYGYTF.